This TCR beta chain is drawn from a study of tumor-infiltrating lymphocytes in primary liver carcinoma (dated by TCRdb to the late 2010s). About the investigation overall: Surgical resection was performed in China between 2015 and 2016 on about 5 patients with histopathologically diagnosed primary liver carcinoma. Of the five patients, three men and two women aged 30 to 69 years, four had hepatocellular carcinoma and one had combined HCC and intrahepatic cholangiocarcinoma. Tumors of the five patients were stage T1-T3 N0M0 with maximum diameters of about 4.2 to 11 cm. Each sample produced about 3.65 to 8 million productive TCRbeta reads, and read depth showed no significant difference between tissue types. TCRbeta repertoire sequencing, expression microarrays and whole-exome sequencing were combined in the study across five regions of each liver tumor, with adjacent normal tissue and blood also included. A total of approximately 35 specimens from 5 patients underwent TCRbeta repertoire sequencing, comprising about 25 tumor regions, 5 adjacent noncancerous liver tissues and 5 peripheral blood samples. High reproducibility was observed for the technical replicate repertoires, with mean shared-clone rates around 0.89 and correlation coefficients above 0.95. The full study reports these points: A significantly larger repertoire fraction was made up by the top 250 clones in tumors than in blood (p = 0.039). Because the samples were bulk and unsorted, CD4+ and CD8+ T cell repertoires could not be compared. Only five or six patients were included in the study, and the authors note that the findings should be validated in a larger study. Consistent with antigen-driven expansion, pairs of tumor regions showed higher repertoire overlap (mean approximately 35%) than either tumor-adjacent pairs (approximately 17%) or tumor-blood pairs (roughly 14%). Because sequencing covered only the TCR beta chain and unpaired alpha chains were not captured, true repertoire diversity is likely underestimated.

Using a constant-region primer and ProtoScript II reverse transcriptase, TCRbeta-specific cDNA was reverse-transcribed from approximately 500 ng total RNA. Construction of the TCRbeta libraries relied on three nested rounds of multiplex PCR, following a slightly modified ARM-PCR procedure. Multiplex TRBV1-TRBV30 forward primers and a Cbeta reverse primer were used in the first two PCR rounds, each of which was run for around 9 cycles. Sample barcodes and Illumina adapters were attached in a final 25-cycle PCR using Deep VentR polymerase. Before sequencing, amplicons between 200 and 500 bp were purified from gel using a QIAquick gel extraction kit. TCRbeta amplicons were sequenced on an Illumina HiSeq 2500 with 250-bp paired-end reads. The original methods were these. To recover full CDR3 sequences, reads were quality-trimmed using Trimmomatic v0.33 and paired reads were then merged using FLASH v1.2.11. V, D and J germline segments were assigned to the rearranged TCRbeta sequences by MiGEC v1.2.1b. VDJtools v1.0.0 computed clonotype statistics and Shannon-Wiener diversity indices. Except for diversity analysis, only the 250 most abundant clonotypes of each sample were used in subsequent analyses to reduce sampling bias. TCRdb cleaned the public reads at Q25 with fastp, built clones with MiXCR and kept in-frame beta chains. Every entry covers one CDR3 protein and lists the most common genes and DNA from its rows. TCRdb, not the original authors, processed these V and J calls. Here the sample has more than 150,000 distinct CDR3 sequences; roughly 60% occur a single time. Jointly, the top ten make up about 72% of the sample.

TRIzol reagent was used to extract blood RNA from unsorted whole blood, while the DNeasy Blood & Tissue kit provided the germline DNA. At the time of sampling, the patients had chronic HBV infection and had not received any treatment. Before surgery, approximately 3.6 milliliters of peripheral blood were drawn into K2EDTA tubes. As regards this clonotype: Its recognized antigen is unknown. There are no base qualities to consult, and no much larger clone falls within one base.

V is cut by 5 bases and J by 2 bases, and the space between the germline ends is 16 bases. Per the germline V gene, MNHNS is the CDR1 and SASEGT is the CDR2. The CDR3 starts with the cysteine, ends with the phenylalanine, and has 15 residues. The entry retains the CDR3 DNA only, 45 bases that are in frame from base 1. The sequence joins TRBV6-1 to TRBJ2-7; D gene: possibly TRBD1, on 6 matching bases. Sequenced sample: peripheral blood. The receptor was derived from a man aged 35-49 years with primary liver carcinoma and hepatitis B virus infection. The CDR3 here reads CASSNGQGTTYEQYF. The DNA sequence reads TGTGCCAGCAGTAACGGGCAGGGGACCACCTACGAGCAGTACTTC.